This T cell receptor (beta chain) appears in the sequencing data of a study of blood T cell repertoires in COVID-19. Study details: Sample material is recorded as cDNA or gDNA derived from T cells, B-cell-depleted T cells, or PBMCs.

The data were produced by immunoSEQ multiplex PCR, yet TCRdb's version contains in-frame clones alone and is incomplete. This table has more than 90,000 clones, around 90% appearing once. Germline CDR1 is LGHNA and CDR2 is YNFKEQ. The CDR3 loop spans 18 amino acids. V was shortened by 2 bases and J by 7 bases, with 21 bases between the two germline ends. The chain carries TRBV4-2 and TRBJ1-6; TRBD1 is a possible D gene (5 bases). What was sequenced was peripheral blood. This TCR was sampled from a woman aged 60-75 years with COVID-19, enrolled during active disease. The CDR3: CASSQYSGDSHPNSPLHF. The CDR3 region has the DNA TGTGCCAGCAGCCAATACTCTGGGGACTCTCACCCCAATTCACCCCTCCACTTT.